Listed below are T cell receptor beta chains from one sample, sequenced in a study of PD-L1 blockade in urothelial cancer. The data were produced by immunoSEQ multiplex PCR, yet TCRdb's version contains in-frame clones alone and is incomplete. The table lists about 63,000 clones, roughly 79% of them singletons, with approximately 5.1% in the top ten. This specimen consisted of PBMCs, obtained around atezolizumab (anti-PD-L1) treatment. The receptors derive from a man aged 70 or older with urothelial cancer. Both conserved end residues are part of each CDR3. Each record gives: V gene, D gene, clone size, J gene, CDR3 DNA, CDR3 protein. D genes are given only for firm matches. Size tells how often a clone was seen (once, few, many) or the class of an expanded clone, and some rows leave it out.

>TRBV6-1|NA|NA|TRBJ2-1
TGTGCCAGCAGTTGGGGCAGCGAAGACAATGAGCAGTTCTTC
CASSWGSEDNEQFF
>TRBV5-1|NA|NA|TRBJ1-4
TGCGCCAGCAGCTTGGCCTCGGCGGGGGAACATGAAAAACTGTTTTTT
CASSLASAGEHEKLFF
>TRBV7-9|TRBD1|NA|TRBJ1-2
TGTGCCAGCAGCTGGGGGACAGGGAAAGGCTACACCTTC
CASSWGTGKGYTF
>TRBV27|TRBD1|NA|TRBJ2-7
TGTGCCAGCCAGATGGGGCGGACAGGGGGGCGGGAGCAGTACTTC
CASQMGRTGGREQYF
>TRBV5-3|TRBD1|NA|TRBJ1-4
TGTGCCAGAAGCATACAGACAGGGAAGAATGAAAAACTGTTTTTT
CARSIQTGKNEKLFF
>TRBV5-4|TRBD1|NA|TRBJ2-5
TGTGCCAGCAGCTTGGCTGGAGGGGGACAGGGACAAGAGACCCAGTACTTC
CASSLAGGGQGQETQYF
>TRBV6-5|NA|NA|TRBJ1-1
TGTGCCAGCAAAGGACAGAACACTGAAGCTTTCTTT
CASKGQNTEAFF
>TRBV6-5|TRBD1|NA|TRBJ1-2
TGTGCCAGCAGGAGACAGGGGTCCCTCTATGGCTACACCTTC
CASRRQGSLYGYTF
>TRBV2|TRBD1|NA|TRBJ1-6
TGTGCCAGCAGCTCAGACAGGGCTAATTCACCCCTCCACTTT
CASSSDRANSPLHF
>TRBV7-9|TRBD2|NA|TRBJ2-5
TGTGCCAGCAGCTTTTCTATTAGCGGGGAGACCCAGTACTTC
CASSFSISGETQYF
>TRBV11-2|TRBD1|once|TRBJ1-1
TGTGCCAGCAGCCCCCGACAGGGGACGGGTGAAGCTTTCTTT
CASSPRQGTGEAFF
>TRBV5-5|NA|NA|TRBJ2-3
TGTGCCAGCTCCCCAGGGGCGTTTAGCACAGATACGCAGTATTTT
CASSPGAFSTDTQYF
>TRBV9|TRBD2|NA|TRBJ2-2
TGTGCCAGCAGCGTAGCGCCTAGCGGGGGGGCCGGCAACACCGGGGAGCTGTTTTTT
CASSVAPSGGAGNTGELFF
>TRBV30|NA|once|TRBJ1-5
TGTGCCTGGGATCTCGGTGGCAATCAGCCCCAGCATTTT
CAWDLGGNQPQHF
>TRBV5-5|NA|NA|TRBJ1-4
TGTGCCAGCAGCTTGGCCGACTGGGGGGTCGGGACTAATGAAAAACTGTTTTTT
CASSLADWGVGTNEKLFF
>TRBV9|TRBD2|NA|TRBJ2-3
TGTGCCAGCAGCCTAGGACTAGCGGGAGGGGGAGATACGCAGTATTTT
CASSLGLAGGGDTQYF
>TRBV2|NA|NA|TRBJ2-5
TGTGCCAGCAAGCAGGCTACCCAAGAGACCCAGTACTTC
CASKQATQETQYF
>TRBV2|TRBD1|NA|TRBJ1-2
TGTGCCAGCAGGGGGCCGGACAGGGCCGGCTACACCTTC
CASRGPDRAGYTF
>TRBV7-8|NA|NA|TRBJ1-5
TGTGCCAGCAGCGTAGACAGGAGCAATCAGCCCCAGCATTTT
CASSVDRSNQPQHF
>TRBV29-1|NA|NA|TRBJ2-1
TGCAGCGTTGGTGGGCGAGCGGGTAGCTCCTACAATGAGCAGTTCTTC
CSVGGRAGSSYNEQFF
>TRBV2|NA|few|TRBJ2-7
TGTGCCAGCAGTGAAGACCCGACTAGTATCAACGAGCAGTACTTC
CASSEDPTSINEQYF
>TRBV6-6|NA|NA|TRBJ2-5
TGTGCCAGCAGACAGGAAGAGACCCAGTACTTC
CASRQEETQYF